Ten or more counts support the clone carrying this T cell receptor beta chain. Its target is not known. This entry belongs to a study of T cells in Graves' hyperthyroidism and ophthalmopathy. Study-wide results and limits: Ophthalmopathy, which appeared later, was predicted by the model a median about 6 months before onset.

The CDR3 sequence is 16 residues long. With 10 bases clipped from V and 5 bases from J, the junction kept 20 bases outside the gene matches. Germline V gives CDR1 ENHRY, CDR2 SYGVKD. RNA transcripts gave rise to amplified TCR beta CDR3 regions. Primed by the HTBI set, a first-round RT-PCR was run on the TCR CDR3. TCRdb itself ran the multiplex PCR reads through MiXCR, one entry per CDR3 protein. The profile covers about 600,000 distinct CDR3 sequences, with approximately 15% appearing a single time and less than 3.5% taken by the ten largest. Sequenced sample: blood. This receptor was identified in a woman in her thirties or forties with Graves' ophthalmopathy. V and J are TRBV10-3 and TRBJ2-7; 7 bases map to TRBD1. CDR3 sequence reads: CATPGTASSKENEQYF. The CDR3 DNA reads TGTGCCACCCCCGGGACAGCCAGCTCTAAGGAGAACGAGCAGTACTTC.